This T cell receptor beta chain originates from a study of early T cells in non-severe SARS-CoV-2 infection (dated by TCRdb to about 2021). The study in broad terms: TCR sequencing used bulk RNA from unsorted whole blood, so alpha and beta chains could not be paired. The paper's findings and limits, for the study overall: VDJdb matching was skewed toward anti-spike CD8 responses, so virus-specific expansions were likely underestimated and private and CD4 specificities were missed.

This clonotype showed up just a few times. This receptor's antigen is unknown. No quality values exist for individual bases; no much larger clone is one base distant. Measured from the cysteine to the phenylalanine, the CDR3 is 17 residues long. Only the CDR3 DNA stays, 51 bases, in frame from base 1. V ends up 5 bases short and J 3 bases short, with an unmatched junction base count of 12. Sequences DFQATT (CDR1) and SNEGSKA (CDR2) are obtained from the germline V gene (reference sequence). Libraries were made using 5' RACE. The sequencing machine was a NextSeq 500. To correct for sequencing error and PCR bias, the TCR library protocol tagged individual cDNA molecules with unique molecular identifiers. Both TCR alpha and beta chains were sequenced, and tight co-correlation was observed between alpha and beta sequence abundances in each sample. In the authors' own workflow: V gene, J gene and CDR3 annotation of TCR sequences was performed with Decombinator V4. Expanded TCRs were defined as changing significantly between any two time points under a Poisson model with p below 0.0001. TCR abundances were normalised to the total number of TCRs sequenced in each sample and reported as counts per million. TRAV1-2 paired with TRAJ12, TRAJ20 or TRAJ33 defined MAIT TCRs, while TRAV10 paired with TRAJ18 defined iNKT TCRs. VDJdb, accessed on 1 November 2021, was searched for TCRs annotated for CMV, EBV and SARS-CoV-2, and TCRs annotated for more than one antigen were excluded. TCRdb redid the processing of the public reads, applying fastp at Q25 and MiXCR, and retained in-frame beta chains. For every CDR3 protein sequence, its rows merge into one entry that carries the most common genes and DNA. The V and J calls reflect TCRdb's pipeline rather than the authors' work. The sample table holds roughly 110,000 distinct CDR3 sequences, of which 11% were seen once. Jointly, the top ten make up about 7.6% of the sample.

A case-control design nested within a healthcare worker cohort in London, UK, was used, with weekly nasopharyngeal swab PCR tests and blood sampling performed. Healthcare workers were recruited between 23 and 31 March 2020, during the week of the UK lockdown, and were followed weekly for up to roughly 15 weeks. The chain joins TRBV20-1 to TRBJ2-1; 11 of the junction bases match TRBD2. This clonotype was obtained from an adult who was a healthcare worker with PCR-confirmed SARS-CoV-2 infection or an uninfected control (not recorded which). The sequencing input was whole blood. CDR3 loop: CSAPGTSGPFVYNEQFF. The DNA reads as follows: TGCAGTGCTCCCGGGACTAGCGGACCCTTTGTCTACAATGAGCAGTTCTTC.